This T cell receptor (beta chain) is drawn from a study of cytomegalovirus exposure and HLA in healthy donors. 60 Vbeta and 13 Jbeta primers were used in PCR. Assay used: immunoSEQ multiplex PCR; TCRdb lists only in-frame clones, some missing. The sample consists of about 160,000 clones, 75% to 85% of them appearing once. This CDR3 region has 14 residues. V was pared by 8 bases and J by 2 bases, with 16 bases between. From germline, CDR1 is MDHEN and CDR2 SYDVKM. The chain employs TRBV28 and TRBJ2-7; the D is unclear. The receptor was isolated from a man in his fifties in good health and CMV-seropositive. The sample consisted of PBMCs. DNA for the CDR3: TGTGCCAGCGGGCCCTTTGGCCCAACCTACGAGCAGTACTTC. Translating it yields CASGPFGPTYEQYF.